This TCR beta chain was obtained from a study of T-cell memory formation after mild COVID-19. The table lists this clonotype with a few counts. Its antigen is not identified. Constant-segment primers served in 5'RACE that generated TCR alpha and TCR beta cDNA libraries bearing sample barcodes and UMIs. From the 5' RACE reads, TCRdb called clonotypes with MiXCR, one entry per CDR3 protein. This sample has about 57,000 distinct CDR3 sequences; roughly an eighth occur once, and the top ten carry roughly a quarter. Findings of the study overall: Whether second-wave clones peaking at day 37 were SARS-CoV-2 specific went unconfirmed. The study found balanced CD4/CD8 in clones contracting day 15 to 85 and a CD4+ lean in later expanders. Some responding clones appeared in pre-infection memory, suggesting cross-reactive memory joined.

The germline V and J ends were trimmed by 8 bases and 2 bases, with 12 bases remaining between them. The CDR3 contains 12 residues. Germline V CDR1 and CDR2: SQVTM, ANQGSEA. The receptor's source is a young man who had mild COVID-19 (a few samples of this study predate the infection). Cell type and time point are not known. The genes are TRBV29-1 and TRBJ1-2; no definite D call. Sequencing used PBMCs or a T cell subset sorted from them (not recorded which). CDR3 sequence: CSFGDSNYGYTF. The CDR3 DNA follows: TGCAGCTTCGGGGATAGCAACTATGGCTACACCTTC.